The 28 T cell receptor beta chains below come from one sample, sequenced in a study of OX40 agonist ivuxolimab in advanced cancers. Data came from immunoSEQ multiplex PCR; TCRdb stores just in-frame clones and leaves some out. The sample yields about 88,000 clones, just under 90% seen once. Sequencing was performed on CD4+ or CD8+ T cells sorted from blood, taken in a trial of the OX40 agonist ivuxolimab. These TCRs come from an adult with an advanced solid tumor such as melanoma, head and neck, liver or kidney cancer.

The gene calls are TRBV5-4 and TRBJ1-1; TRBD1 might be the D (6 bases). Germline CDR1 and CDR2: SGHNT and YYREEE (reference sequence). The V end lost 0 bases, the J end lost 3 bases, and 9 bases lay between the germline ends. The CDR3 extends over 14 amino acids. The CDR3 protein is CASSLDSGDTEAFF. CDR3 sequence (DNA): TGTGCCAGCAGCTTGGATTCAGGGGACACTGAAGCTTTCTTT.

The V gene is TRBV11-2, the J gene TRBJ2-7; unclear D gene. Trimming left V 0 bases short and J 7 bases short, with 10 bases between. CDR1 is SGHAT, CDR2 FQNNGV, per germline. The CDR3 spans 13 residues. The CDR3 is CASSLEGPGEQYF. The CDR3 nucleotides read TGTGCCAGCAGCTTAGAGGGTCCTGGGGAGCAGTACTTC.

V gene TRBV6-1 combines with J gene TRBJ2-7; D may correspond to TRBD1 or TRBD2 (7 bases each). Germline lookup yields CDR1 MNHNS and CDR2 SASEGT. CDR3 length: 15 residues. V dropped 3 bases and J dropped 5 bases, with 17 bases sitting between them. In DNA, the CDR3 is TGTGCCAGCAGTGACCTGACAGGGAGGGAGAACGAGCAGTACTTC. It yields the protein CASSDLTGRENEQYF.

This chain links TRBV2 with TRBJ2-5; D is perhaps TRBD2 (6 bases). Germline-derived CDR1 and CDR2 are SNHLY and FYNNEI. This CDR3 has 14 residues. V was trimmed by 3 bases and J by 5 bases, leaving 13 bases between them. CDR3 nucleotides: TGTGCCAGCAGTGAGAGCGGAGGGACGGAGACCCAGTACTTC. It yields the protein CASSESGGTETQYF.

The DNA of the CDR3 is TGCGCCAGCAGTGGGCAGTGGGGAGGAACAGATACGCAGTATTTT. Its protein product is CASSGQWGGTDTQYF. The chain has TRBV10-1 and TRBJ2-3, with D tentatively TRBD2 (6 bases). The CDR3 totals 15 residues. CDR1 is WNHNN and CDR2 is SYGVQD in the germline V gene (reference sequence). V lost 4 bases and J 3 bases, leaving 14 bases between the germline ends.

The chain employs TRBV7-3 and TRBJ2-6, with 8 positions matching TRBD1. Per germline, CDR1 SGHTA and CDR2 FQGTGA. After removal of 5 bases from V and 2 bases from J, the junction contained 8 bases not matched to a gene. The CDR3 sequence is 17 residues long. DNA for the CDR3: TGTGCCAGCAGCCCTACTGCAGGGGGCACTGGGGCCAACGTCCTGACTTTC. This gives the protein CASSPTAGGTGANVLTF.

This rearrangement joins TRBV7-3 to TRBJ2-7; D may match TRBD1 or TRBD2 (7 bases each). Germline values: CDR1 SGHTA, CDR2 FQGTGA. V lost 5 bases and J 5 bases, leaving 16 bases between the germline ends. The CDR3 spans 14 residues. CDR3 sequence: CASSPGRGHDEQYF. CDR3 bases: TGTGCCAGCAGCCCAGGGAGGGGGCACGACGAGCAGTACTTC.

V and J are TRBV7-2 and TRBJ2-2; 10 nucleotides match TRBD2. Germline lookup yields CDR1 SGHTA and CDR2 FQGNSA. V shed 3 bases, J shed 0 bases, and the junction held 7 bases outside the gene matches. The CDR3 runs 18 residues. This CDR3 is CASSFLAGALTNTGELFF. CDR3 sequence (DNA): TGTGCCAGCAGCTTCCTAGCGGGAGCCCTAACGAACACCGGGGAGCTGTTTTTT.

The chain combines TRBV7-6 with TRBJ1-1; TRBD1 is a possible D gene (6 bases). This CDR3 spans 13 amino acids. The germline V gene encodes CDR1 SGHVS and CDR2 FNYEAQ. The ends were cut back, 3 bases at V and 5 bases at J, with 10 bases in the middle. The CDR3 protein is CASSFGRGTEAFF. CDR3 bases: TGTGCCAGCAGCTTTGGAAGGGGGACTGAAGCTTTCTTT.

This clone was found many times. This chain links TRBV30 with TRBJ1-4; D not certain. This CDR3 region has 12 residues. V shed 0 bases and J shed 8 bases, with 7 bases lying between them. Per germline, CDR1 GTSNPN and CDR2 SVGIG (reference sequence). The CDR3 sequence is CAWSVLREKLFF. Written as DNA, the CDR3 is TGTGCCTGGAGTGTACTGCGGGAAAAACTGTTTTTT.

The chain employs TRBV27 and TRBJ2-1, with a tentative D call TRBD1 (6 bases). This CDR3 region has 14 residues. V was shortened by 4 bases and J by 3 bases, with 10 bases between the two germline ends. Germline CDR1 is MNHEY and CDR2 is SMNVEV (reference sequence). The CDR3 DNA sequence: TGTGCCAGCAGTTCCCGGACAGTCTACAATGAGCAGTTCTTC. Protein product: CASSSRTVYNEQFF.

Only a few counts were recorded for this clone. This chain uses TRBV7-9 with TRBJ2-7, with D perhaps TRBD1 (6 bases). The length of the CDR3 is 13 residues. Trimming shortened V by 7 bases and J by 3 bases, and 13 bases separated the two germline ends. Germline V gene data show CDR1 as SEHNR and CDR2 as FQNEAQ (reference sequence). In nucleotides, the CDR3 is TGTGCCAGCACGTCCCGGGACATCTACGAGCAGTACTTC. Protein: CASTSRDIYEQYF.

The chain employs TRBV6-1 and TRBJ1-2; D remains ambiguous. CDR1 and CDR2 (germline): MNHNS, SASEGT. The germline V and J ends were trimmed by 1 base and 0 bases, with 6 bases remaining between them. The CDR3 runs 14 residues. The CDR3 region has the DNA TGTGCCAGCAGTGAAGGCCAGACTAACTATGGCTACACCTTC. Its translation: CASSEGQTNYGYTF.

This clone turned up a few times. This chain uses TRBV7-3 with TRBJ2-1; D remains ambiguous. V was cut by 0 bases and J by 5 bases, with 5 bases left in between. CDR1 is SGHTA, CDR2 FQGTGA, per germline. There are 13 residues in the CDR3. CDR3 DNA: TGTGCCAGCAGCTTAACGGAACACAATGAGCAGTTCTTC. Translation gives CASSLTEHNEQFF.

This clone was seen a few times. This sequence joins TRBV19 and TRBJ1-4, with 7 bases matching TRBD1. The junction had 12 bases not matched to a gene; V was cut back by 5 bases and J by 6 bases. The germline V gene has CDR1 LNHDA and CDR2 SQIVND (reference sequence). The CDR3 is 16 amino acids. The DNA for the CDR3 is TGTGCCAGTAGTGAGGGGATGGGGGACAGAGATGAAAAACTGTTTTTT. Translating it yields CASSEGMGDRDEKLFF.

The chain combines TRBV29-1 with TRBJ2-3; no clear D gene. The CDR3 spans 13 residues. Per the germline V gene, CDR1 is SQVTM and CDR2 is ANQGSEA. Trimming left V 4 bases short and J 0 bases short, with 8 bases between. CDR3 DNA: TGCAGCGTTGTAAGCCAGAGCACAGATACGCAGTATTTT. The encoded protein is CSVVSQSTDTQYF.

The CDR3 DNA sequence: TGTGCCAGCAGCTTAGACGGGAGCACAGATACGCAGTATTTT. It specifies CASSLDGSTDTQYF. This chain links TRBV7-2 with TRBJ2-3; D gene ambiguous. The CDR3 consists of 14 residues. V was trimmed by 1 base and J by 0 bases, leaving 5 bases between them. Germline-derived CDR1 and CDR2 are SGHTA and FQGNSA.

The chain recombines TRBV19 with TRBJ2-7; the D gene is possibly TRBD2 (6 bases). V lost 2 bases and J lost 0, with 14 bases in between. The CDR3 is made up of 16 amino acids. Germline-derived CDR1 and CDR2 are LNHDA and SQIVND (reference sequence). The DNA for the CDR3 is TGTGCCAGTAGTATACGCGGCGGGGTTAGCTCCTACGAGCAGTACTTC. This codes for CASSIRGGVSSYEQYF.

The V call is TRBV6-5, the J call TRBJ1-1; D is unresolved. V was trimmed by 0 bases and J by 5 bases, leaving 10 bases between them. Germline V gives CDR1 MNHEY, CDR2 SVGAGI. CDR3 length: 14 residues. CDR3 coding DNA: TGTGCCAGCAGTTACTCGAATGGTCGGACTGAAGCTTTCTTT. It translates to CASSYSNGRTEAFF.

This clone appeared once. This chain joins TRBV7-9 and TRBJ1-5; TRBD1 agrees at 7 bases. The CDR3 totals 15 residues. Unmatched junction bases numbered 6, after V lost 5 bases and J lost 2 bases. In germline, CDR1 is SEHNR, CDR2 FQNEAQ (reference sequence). In nucleotides, the CDR3 is TGTGCCAGCAGCGCAGGGGGTAAGGGCAATCAGCCCCAGCATTTT. Its translation: CASSAGGKGNQPQHF.

The gene calls are TRBV27 and TRBJ2-7; possibly TRBD1 for D (6 bases). The CDR3 totals 14 residues. Germline values: CDR1 MNHEY, CDR2 SMNVEV (reference sequence). Trimming removed 3 bases from V and 2 bases from J, with 11 bases in between. CDR3 residues: CASSLGQIPYEQYF. As DNA, the CDR3 is TGTGCCAGCAGTTTGGGACAAATCCCCTACGAGCAGTACTTC.

The chain links TRBV6-1 to TRBJ2-3; TRBD1 matches at 7 bases. The length of the CDR3 is 14 residues. The V gene's germline CDR1 is MNHNS and CDR2 SASEGT. Trimming removed 7 bases from V and 4 bases from J; junction bases left unmatched: 8. CDR3 amino acids: CASTAGGEADTQYF. The CDR3 nucleotides read TGTGCCAGCACTGCAGGGGGTGAGGCAGATACGCAGTATTTT.

This clone showed up just once. The chain joins TRBV7-2 to TRBJ2-5; D may match TRBD1 or TRBD2 (5 bases each). Germline V lookup: CDR1 SGHTA, CDR2 FQGNSA. V lost 5 bases and J lost 7, with 14 bases in between. The CDR3 spans 13 residues. This chain's CDR3 is CASSPPGTGTQYF. CDR3 DNA sequence: TGTGCCAGCAGCCCTCCCGGGACGGGGACCCAGTACTTC.

J is TRBJ2-1 and V is TRBV15; TRBD2 aligns across 13 bases. CDR3 length: 18 amino acids. Germline V CDR1 and CDR2: LNHNV, YYDKDF (reference sequence). V dropped 3 bases and J dropped 13; count of bases not matched to a gene: 18. The CDR3 sequence is CATSSPNPGLAGVALQFF. The CDR3 DNA is TGTGCCACCAGCAGCCCCAACCCAGGACTAGCGGGGGTCGCGTTACAGTTCTTC. Full variable domain (outside the CDR3, taken from reference TRBV15 and TRBJ2-1): DAMVIQNPRYQVTQFGKPVTLSCSQTLNHNVMYWYQQKSSQAPKLLFHYYDKDFNNEADTPDNFQSRRPNTSFCFLDIRSPGLGDTAMYLCATSSPNPGLAGVALQFFGPGTRLTVL.

This chain links TRBV5-1 with TRBJ2-1; 8 nucleotides align to TRBD1. The germline CDR1 and CDR2 sequences are SGHRS and YFSETQ. J gave up 6 bases and V 1 base, and 9 bases lay outside the gene matches. CDR3 length equals 16 residues. Here the CDR3 DNA reads TGCGCCAGCAGCTTGTTCGTGACAGGGGCTACCAATGAGCAGTTCTTC. Protein product: CASSLFVTGATNEQFF.

The CDR3, as DNA: TGTGCCACCCAAGGACGGGACTCCTACGAGCAGTACTTC. It translates to CATQGRDSYEQYF. The V call is TRBV15, the J call TRBJ2-7, with D possibly being TRBD2 (5 bases). Trimming left V 8 bases short and J 0 bases short, with 11 bases between. The CDR3 spans 13 residues. Germline V gene sequence: CDR1 LNHNV, CDR2 YYDKDF (reference sequence).

The chain employs TRBV6-4 and TRBJ2-1, with 13 bases that match TRBD2. The CDR3 extends over 14 amino acids. V trimming: 3 bases; J trimming: 9 bases; junction bases outside the gene matches: 2. CDR1 is MRHNA, CDR2 SNTAGT, per germline. As DNA, the CDR3 is TGTGCCAGCAGTGAACTAGCGGGGGGGGGTGAGCAGTTCTTC. Translation gives CASSELAGGGEQFF.

This chain uses TRBV7-9 with TRBJ2-3; D might be TRBD1 (5 bases). This CDR3 contains 14 residues. Germline loops: CDR1 SEHNR, CDR2 FQNEAQ (reference sequence). Trimming removed 2 bases from V and 1 base from J, with 7 bases in between. CDR3 residues: CASSLSRGTDTQYF. CDR3 nucleotides: TGTGCCAGCAGCTTAAGCAGGGGCACAGATACGCAGTATTTT. The full variable domain, its missing parts supplied by reference TRBV7-9 and TRBJ2-3, is DTGVSQNPRHKITKRGQNVTFRCDPISEHNRLYWYRQTLGQGPEFLTYFQNEAQLEKSRLLSDRFSAERPKGSFSTLEIQRTEQGDSAMYLCASSLSRGTDTQYFGPGTRLTVL.